A selection of T cell receptor beta chains follows, all from one sample in a study of blood T cell repertoires in COVID-19. Generated by immunoSEQ multiplex PCR, the TCRdb table keeps only in-frame clones and is missing some. The sample includes more than 300,000 clones, around nine tenths of them seen just once. The sequencing sample was made of PBMCs or T cells enriched from blood (not recorded which). These receptors originate from a woman in her 30s who had recovered from COVID-19. Both conserved end residues are part of each CDR3. A D gene is named only where the DNA matches it firmly. A row's size may be missing; if present it is once, few, many or a size class.

j_call: TRBJ1-6; v_call: TRBV7-9; d_call: TRBD1; clone_size: few; cdr3_aa: CASSLADRGYESPLHF; cdr3_nt: TGTGCCAGCAGCTTAGCGGACAGGGGGTATGAATCACCCCTCCACTTT
j_call: TRBJ2-7; v_call: TRBV10-2; d_call: TRBD2; clone_size: -; cdr3_aa: CASIPAASGGAFEQYF; cdr3_nt: TGCGCCAGCATCCCAGCGGCTAGCGGGGGGGCCTTCGAGCAGTACTTC
j_call: TRBJ2-3; v_call: TRBV5-4; d_call: TRBD1; clone_size: few; cdr3_aa: CASRGTGGADTQYF; cdr3_nt: TGTGCCAGCAGAGGGACAGGGGGAGCAGATACGCAGTATTTT
j_call: TRBJ1-5; v_call: TRBV5-5; d_call: -; clone_size: -; cdr3_aa: CASSFSPAGRGNQPQHF; cdr3_nt: TGTGCCAGCAGCTTTTCACCAGCAGGGAGGGGGAATCAGCCCCAGCATTTT
j_call: TRBJ2-2; v_call: TRBV2; d_call: TRBD1; clone_size: -; cdr3_aa: CASRGTGKLAGELFF; cdr3_nt: TGTGCCAGCAGGGGGACAGGGAAGTTAGCCGGGGAGCTGTTTTTT
j_call: TRBJ1-5; v_call: TRBV6-5; d_call: TRBD1; clone_size: -; cdr3_aa: CASTLGGYQPQHF; cdr3_nt: TGTGCCAGCACTCTAGGGGGCTATCAGCCCCAGCATTTT
j_call: TRBJ2-3; v_call: TRBV5-4; d_call: TRBD1; clone_size: -; cdr3_aa: CASSNGDRGSTDTQYF; cdr3_nt: TGTGCCAGCAGCAACGGGGACAGGGGTAGCACAGATACGCAGTATTTT
j_call: TRBJ2-3; v_call: TRBV19; d_call: TRBD1; clone_size: -; cdr3_aa: CASRNTGGAEDTQYF; cdr3_nt: TGTGCCAGTAGGAATACAGGGGGCGCGGAAGATACGCAGTATTTT
j_call: TRBJ1-1; v_call: TRBV21-1; d_call: -; clone_size: -; cdr3_aa: CASSKRVNTEAFF; cdr3_nt: TGTGCCAGCAGCAAACGGGTGAACACTGAAGCTTTCTTT
j_call: TRBJ1-1; v_call: TRBV10-3; d_call: TRBD1; clone_size: -; cdr3_aa: CAISHPVRTGDVAEAFF; cdr3_nt: TGTGCCATCTCCCACCCGGTCCGGACAGGGGACGTGGCTGAAGCTTTCTTT
j_call: TRBJ2-1; v_call: TRBV6-5; d_call: TRBD1; clone_size: once; cdr3_aa: CASARTGGSYNEQFF; cdr3_nt: TGTGCCAGCGCTCGGACAGGGGGCTCCTACAATGAGCAGTTCTTC
j_call: TRBJ2-7; v_call: TRBV4-3; d_call: -; clone_size: -; cdr3_aa: CASSLSPRAEDEQYF; cdr3_nt: TGCGCCAGCAGCCTCTCCCCGCGGGCAGAGGACGAGCAGTACTTC
j_call: TRBJ1-5; v_call: TRBV7-2; d_call: -; clone_size: -; cdr3_aa: CASSVRGNQPQHF; cdr3_nt: TGTGCCAGCAGCGTCCGGGGCAATCAGCCCCAGCATTTT
j_call: TRBJ2-5; v_call: TRBV18; d_call: -; clone_size: -; cdr3_aa: CASSPPGVETQYF; cdr3_nt: TGTGCCAGCTCACCACCCGGGGTCGAGACCCAGTACTTC
j_call: TRBJ1-5; v_call: TRBV6-5; d_call: -; clone_size: once; cdr3_aa: CASTPEGRINQPQHF; cdr3_nt: TGTGCCAGCACCCCCGAGGGGAGGATCAATCAGCCCCAGCATTTT
j_call: TRBJ1-1; v_call: TRBV7-9; d_call: -; clone_size: -; cdr3_aa: CASSTTGGREAFF; cdr3_nt: TGTGCCAGCAGTACCACGGGGGGCCGGGAAGCTTTCTTT
j_call: TRBJ2-7; v_call: TRBV29-1; d_call: TRBD1; clone_size: -; cdr3_aa: CSVRQGFYEQYF; cdr3_nt: TGCAGCGTCCGACAGGGGTTTTACGAGCAGTACTTC
j_call: TRBJ1-2; v_call: TRBV5-1; d_call: -; clone_size: -; cdr3_aa: CASSLAVANYGYTF; cdr3_nt: TGCGCCAGCAGCTTGGCCGTTGCTAACTATGGCTACACCTTC
j_call: TRBJ1-4; v_call: TRBV4-1; d_call: -; clone_size: -; cdr3_aa: CASSQTATNEKLFF; cdr3_nt: TGCGCCAGCAGCCAAACAGCAACTAATGAAAAACTGTTTTTT
j_call: TRBJ1-6; v_call: TRBV5-5; d_call: TRBD1; clone_size: few; cdr3_aa: CASTVTGVDNSPLHF; cdr3_nt: TGTGCCAGCACCGTGACAGGGGTGGATAATTCACCCCTCCACTTT
j_call: TRBJ1-5; v_call: TRBV23-1; d_call: TRBD1; clone_size: -; cdr3_aa: CATFRQGKNQPQHF; cdr3_nt: TGCGCCACATTCCGACAGGGGAAAAATCAGCCCCAGCATTTT
j_call: TRBJ1-6; v_call: TRBV5-4; d_call: -; clone_size: -; cdr3_aa: CASSRGQADNSPLHF; cdr3_nt: TGTGCCAGCAGCAGGGGTCAGGCGGATAATTCACCCCTCCACTTT
j_call: TRBJ2-7; v_call: TRBV7-9; d_call: -; clone_size: -; cdr3_aa: CASSFDSPYEQYF; cdr3_nt: TGTGCCAGCAGCTTCGACAGTCCCTACGAGCAGTACTTC
j_call: TRBJ2-7; v_call: TRBV7-2; d_call: -; clone_size: -; cdr3_aa: CASSNPGHPPYEQYF; cdr3_nt: TGTGCCAGCAGCAACCCGGGACACCCGCCCTACGAGCAGTACTTC
j_call: TRBJ2-3; v_call: TRBV7-9; d_call: TRBD2; clone_size: -; cdr3_aa: CASTTTSSLWTQYF; cdr3_nt: TGTGCCAGCACCACGACTAGCAGTCTTTGGACGCAGTATTTT
j_call: TRBJ1-2; v_call: TRBV5-1; d_call: -; clone_size: once; cdr3_aa: CASSALGVWGYTF; cdr3_nt: TGCGCCAGCAGCGCGTTAGGGGTGTGGGGCTACACCTTC
j_call: TRBJ1-1; v_call: TRBV5-1; d_call: -; clone_size: -; cdr3_aa: CASSLVWQSGTEAFF; cdr3_nt: TGCGCCAGCAGCTTGGTTTGGCAGTCGGGCACTGAAGCTTTCTTT
j_call: TRBJ1-1; v_call: TRBV2; d_call: -; clone_size: -; cdr3_aa: CASITHGTLNTEAFF; cdr3_nt: TGTGCCAGCATCACCCACGGGACTTTGAACACTGAAGCTTTCTTT
j_call: TRBJ2-7; v_call: TRBV7-9; d_call: TRBD1; clone_size: -; cdr3_aa: CASSPRTGSYEQYF; cdr3_nt: TGTGCCAGCAGCCCTAGGACAGGGTCCTACGAGCAGTACTTC
j_call: TRBJ1-2; v_call: TRBV27; d_call: -; clone_size: -; cdr3_aa: CASSLSGTFNYGYTF; cdr3_nt: TGTGCCAGCAGTCTTTCCGGGACTTTTAACTATGGCTACACCTTC
j_call: TRBJ1-1; v_call: TRBV7-2; d_call: -; clone_size: -; cdr3_aa: CASSLGTPQNTEAFF; cdr3_nt: TGTGCCAGCAGCTTAGGGACACCCCAGAACACTGAAGCTTTCTTT
j_call: TRBJ1-2; v_call: TRBV7-9; d_call: -; clone_size: -; cdr3_aa: CASSSNAGGAPGYTF; cdr3_nt: TGTGCCAGCAGCTCAAATGCGGGGGGGGCCCCGGGCTACACCTTC
j_call: TRBJ1-1; v_call: TRBV9; d_call: TRBD1; clone_size: -; cdr3_aa: CASSVEGANTEAFF; cdr3_nt: TGTGCCAGCAGCGTGGAGGGGGCTAACACTGAAGCTTTCTTT
j_call: TRBJ1-3; v_call: TRBV18; d_call: -; clone_size: -; cdr3_aa: CATQQGSGNTIYF; cdr3_nt: TGTGCCACCCAACAGGGCTCTGGAAACACCATATATTTT
j_call: TRBJ1-1; v_call: TRBV2; d_call: -; clone_size: -; cdr3_aa: CASSRSRTEAFF; cdr3_nt: TGTGCCAGCAGTCGTTCCCGTACTGAAGCTTTCTTT
j_call: TRBJ1-2; v_call: TRBV5-1; d_call: TRBD1; clone_size: -; cdr3_aa: CASSLYPQGKGYTF; cdr3_nt: TGCGCCAGCAGCTTGTACCCACAGGGGAAGGGCTACACCTTC
j_call: TRBJ1-1; v_call: TRBV29-1; d_call: -; clone_size: once; cdr3_aa: CSVAYRNTEAFF; cdr3_nt: TGCAGCGTCGCATACAGGAACACTGAAGCTTTCTTT
j_call: TRBJ2-1; v_call: TRBV14; d_call: -; clone_size: -; cdr3_aa: CASRRAALASNEQFF; cdr3_nt: TGTGCCAGCAGGCGAGCGGCCTTGGCTAGTAATGAGCAGTTCTTC
j_call: TRBJ1-5; v_call: TRBV19; d_call: TRBD1; clone_size: -; cdr3_aa: CASCKDRGNQPQHF; cdr3_nt: TGTGCCAGTTGTAAAGACAGGGGCAATCAGCCCCAGCATTTT
j_call: TRBJ1-1; v_call: TRBV15; d_call: -; clone_size: -; cdr3_aa: CATSRGPLETEAFF; cdr3_nt: TGTGCCACCAGCAGAGGCCCTTTGGAGACTGAAGCTTTCTTT
j_call: TRBJ1-2; v_call: TRBV27; d_call: TRBD1; clone_size: -; cdr3_aa: CASSPGTGGSGYTF; cdr3_nt: TGTGCCAGCAGTCCGGGGACAGGGGGTTCTGGCTACACCTTC
j_call: TRBJ1-3; v_call: TRBV2; d_call: TRBD1; clone_size: -; cdr3_aa: CASSEQGGTGNTIYF; cdr3_nt: TGTGCCAGCAGTGAACAGGGGGGTACTGGAAACACCATATATTTT
j_call: TRBJ2-7; v_call: TRBV20-1; d_call: -; clone_size: -; cdr3_aa: CSARDAYEQYF; cdr3_nt: TGCAGTGCTAGAGACGCCTACGAGCAGTACTTC
j_call: TRBJ1-5; v_call: TRBV2; d_call: -; clone_size: many; cdr3_aa: CASTGVRGTYSNQPQHF; cdr3_nt: TGTGCCAGCACCGGCGTAAGAGGGACTTATAGCAATCAGCCCCAGCATTTT
j_call: TRBJ2-7; v_call: TRBV7-2; d_call: TRBD2; clone_size: -; cdr3_aa: CASSLARLAGAYEQYF; cdr3_nt: TGTGCCAGCAGCTTAGCCCGACTAGCGGGGGCCTACGAGCAGTACTTC
j_call: TRBJ2-5; v_call: TRBV30; d_call: -; clone_size: -; cdr3_aa: CAWSVSSETQYF; cdr3_nt: TGTGCCTGGAGTGTATCATCAGAGACCCAGTACTTC
j_call: TRBJ1-2; v_call: TRBV7-9; d_call: TRBD1; clone_size: -; cdr3_aa: CASSRNRGHF; cdr3_nt: TGTGCCAGCAGTCGTAACAGGGGGCACTTC
j_call: TRBJ1-2; v_call: TRBV6-1; d_call: TRBD1; clone_size: -; cdr3_aa: CASSETGYFGYTF; cdr3_nt: TGTGCCAGCAGTGAGACAGGGTATTTTGGCTACACCTTC
j_call: TRBJ1-2; v_call: TRBV7-6; d_call: -; clone_size: -; cdr3_aa: CASSLERVGGYTF; cdr3_nt: TGTGCCAGCAGCTTAGAGAGGGTGGGTGGCTACACCTTC
j_call: TRBJ2-3; v_call: TRBV9; d_call: -; clone_size: -; cdr3_aa: CASSVVAGADTQYF; cdr3_nt: TGTGCCAGCAGCGTAGTTGCCGGGGCAGATACGCAGTATTTT
j_call: TRBJ2-2; v_call: TRBV9; d_call: TRBD1; clone_size: -; cdr3_aa: CASSVLQGAGTGELFF; cdr3_nt: TGTGCCAGCAGCGTACTCCAGGGGGCGGGCACCGGGGAGCTGTTTTTT
j_call: TRBJ1-5; v_call: TRBV19; d_call: -; clone_size: -; cdr3_aa: CASSIGVGVEQPQHF; cdr3_nt: TGTGCCAGTAGTATAGGGGTAGGGGTGGAGCAGCCCCAGCATTTT
j_call: TRBJ1-2; v_call: TRBV2; d_call: TRBD1; clone_size: -; cdr3_aa: CASRGTGAYGYTF; cdr3_nt: TGTGCCAGCAGGGGGACAGGGGCCTATGGCTACACCTTC
j_call: TRBJ1-6; v_call: TRBV5-5; d_call: TRBD1; clone_size: -; cdr3_aa: CASSLSQGEGSPLHF; cdr3_nt: TGTGCCAGCAGCTTATCACAGGGGGAAGGGTCACCCCTCCACTTT
j_call: TRBJ1-1; v_call: TRBV7-3; d_call: TRBD1; clone_size: -; cdr3_aa: CASSKGALTEAFF; cdr3_nt: TGTGCCAGCAGTAAGGGGGCTTTAACTGAAGCTTTCTTT
j_call: TRBJ1-3; v_call: TRBV5-1; d_call: TRBD1; clone_size: -; cdr3_aa: CASSQGTVPGNTIYF; cdr3_nt: TGCGCCAGCAGCCAAGGGACAGTTCCTGGAAACACCATATATTTT
j_call: TRBJ2-2; v_call: TRBV24-1; d_call: -; clone_size: few; cdr3_aa: CATSDPIGELFF; cdr3_nt: TGTGCCACCAGTGACCCAATCGGGGAGCTGTTTTTT
j_call: TRBJ1-1; v_call: TRBV6-5; d_call: -; clone_size: -; cdr3_aa: CASSYYTNTEAFF; cdr3_nt: TGTGCCAGCAGTTACTACACGAACACTGAAGCTTTCTTT
j_call: TRBJ1-2; v_call: TRBV19; d_call: TRBD1; clone_size: -; cdr3_aa: CASRVVPGDRGRGYGYTF; cdr3_nt: TGTGCCAGTCGAGTCGTCCCCGGCGACAGGGGGCGAGGTTATGGCTACACCTTC